The T cell receptor (beta chain) under discussion was sequenced for a study of shared clonotypes between healthy human individuals. Generated by immunoSEQ multiplex PCR, the TCRdb table keeps only in-frame clones and is missing some. The sample holds 2 million to 2.5 million clones, under 95% seen once. V gave up 2 bases and J gave up 7 bases; unmatched junction bases: 6. The V gene's germline CDR1 is SGHRS and CDR2 YFSETQ. CDR3 length: 15 amino acids. Healthy and HIV-negative, the adult donors had no recent acute infections or vaccinations. Regarding this clone: Its antigen is unidentified.

General study findings and limits: Few donors restricted represented genetic and exposure-history diversity. Naive subsets, compared against memory subsets, generally had larger estimated richness values.

This sequence originates from a man aged 18 to 30 in good health. Some clones in this sample may be carry-over from other donors' samples. This chain connects TRBV5-1 to TRBJ2-2; 9 bases line up with TRBD2. Sequencing input: naive CD4+ T cells from PBMCs. Subset given: CD45RA+ positively selected. Written as DNA, the CDR3 is TGCGCCAGCAGCTTTGGGACTAGCTTTGGCGGGGAGCTGTTTTTT. This sequence encodes CASSFGTSFGGELFF.